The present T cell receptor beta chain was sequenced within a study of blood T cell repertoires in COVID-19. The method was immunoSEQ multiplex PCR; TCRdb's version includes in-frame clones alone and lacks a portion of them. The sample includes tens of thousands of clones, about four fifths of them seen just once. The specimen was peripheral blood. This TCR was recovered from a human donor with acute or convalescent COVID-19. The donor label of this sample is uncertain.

For the CDR3, the DNA is TGTGCCAGCAGTGATGGACAGGGTAAAGATACGCAGTATTTT. This sequence encodes CASSDGQGKDTQYF. The chain couples TRBV25-1 to TRBJ2-3; 8 bases line up with TRBD1. V was pared by 3 bases and J by 5 bases, with 4 bases of the junction left unmatched. Germline loops: CDR1 MGHDK, CDR2 SYGVNS. The CDR3 is made up of 14 amino acids.